The entry below gives a single T cell receptor beta chain sequence along with its context. Antigen: not known. These data are taken from a study of shared clonotypes between healthy human individuals. The study, taken as a whole, reports: Only blood underwent sampling, and tissue repertoires likely differ.

The length of the CDR3 is 15 residues. In germline, CDR1 is MDHEN, CDR2 SYDVKM. V shed 3 bases and J shed 4 bases, with 13 bases lying between them. Measured with immunoSEQ multiplex PCR; TCRdb has only the in-frame clones, and not every one. The sample holds 500,000 to 550,000 clones, 95% to 96% seen once. Material for sequencing was naive CD4+ T cells sorted from blood. Subset: CD45RA+ positively selected. The source of this sequence is a woman in her 30s in good health. This chain uses TRBV28 with TRBJ1-5; no clear D. CDR3 nucleotides: TGTGCCAGCAGTTTTTGGCAGGTGGTAAATCAGCCCCAGCATTTT. Translation gives CASSFWQVVNQPQHF.